The 2 T cell receptor beta chains listed next were all sequenced from one sample in a study of early T cells in non-severe SARS-CoV-2 infection. TCRdb reprocessed the 5' RACE reads via MiXCR and lists one record per CDR3 protein. The sample lists around 81,000 distinct CDR3 sequences; 11% to 15% were seen once. The specimen was whole blood. Every receptor here comes from an adult who was a healthcare worker with PCR-confirmed SARS-CoV-2 infection or an uninfected control (not recorded which).

The V and J genes are TRBV13 and TRBJ1-6; D perhaps matches TRBD1 (5 bases). CDR1 and CDR2 from the germline V gene are PRHDT and FYEKMQ (reference sequence). The V gene lost 5 bases and the J gene lost 2 bases, with 16 bases spanning the gap. This CDR3 contains 17 residues. The CDR3 sequence: CASSLGRSGAYNSPLHF. DNA of the CDR3: TGTGCCAGCAGCCTGGGACGTTCGGGCGCCTATAATTCACCCCTCCACTTT.

This clonotype has a count of ten or more. The chain employs TRBV18 and TRBJ2-2, with D hard to call. Germline CDR1 reads KGHSH; CDR2 reads LQKENI. This CDR3 has 12 residues. The ends were cut back, 3 bases at V and 8 bases at J, with 7 bases in the middle. This chain's CDR3 is CASSPVEGELFF. The CDR3 nucleotides read TGTGCCAGCTCACCGGTGGAAGGGGAGCTGTTTTTT.